The 3 T cell receptor beta chains reported below all come from one sample, sequenced in a study of blood T cell repertoires in COVID-19. The repertoire was sequenced with immunoSEQ multiplex PCR; TCRdb's copy has only in-frame clones and lacks some. The repertoire holds about 200,000 clones, with around 86% as singletons. The sequencing sample was made of PBMCs or T cells enriched from blood (not recorded which). The receptors shown here come from a woman in her thirties or forties in a cohort exposed to, infected with or recovered from COVID-19 (not recorded which).

The V gene is TRBV6-1, the J gene TRBJ2-3, with 10 bases aligning to TRBD2. Germline CDR1 MNHNS, CDR2 SASEGT. With 1 base clipped from V and 4 bases from J, the junction kept 8 bases outside the gene matches. The CDR3 consists of 17 residues. The CDR3, as DNA: TGTGCCAGCAGTGAAGATGTTAGCGGGGGGCCCGCAGATACGCAGTATTTT. Protein sequence: CASSEDVSGGPADTQYF.

The V call is TRBV27, the J call TRBJ2-1; tentatively, D is TRBD1 (6 bases). CDR1 and CDR2 from the germline V gene are MNHEY and SMNVEV (reference sequence). CDR3 length equals 13 residues. The germline V and J ends were trimmed by 5 bases and 5 bases, with 10 bases remaining between them. The CDR3 DNA is TGTGCCAGCAGTCACCAGGGGCACAATGAGCAGTTCTTC. Encoded protein: CASSHQGHNEQFF.

The V call is TRBV6-2 or TRBV6-3, the J call TRBJ1-5; D uncertain. With 4 bases removed from V and 9 bases from J, the gap between germline ends came to 7 bases. CDR3 length equals 11 residues. CDR1 and CDR2 (germline): MNHEY, SVGEGT. As DNA, the CDR3 is TGTGCCAGCAGTTTGGGAGGGCCCCAGCATTTT. Its translation is CASSLGGPQHF.